This T cell receptor (beta chain) derives from a study of cytomegalovirus exposure and HLA in healthy donors. As for the study in general: An earlier analysis found fewer than 120 million unique TCR beta sequences from approximately 170 million T cells.

Notes on this clone: Its antigen remains unidentified.

Study-wide results and limits: By a later analysis, the bulk of CMV-associated TCR beta chains appeared HLA-restricted. A list of approximately 150 TCR beta chains associated with cytomegalovirus was given. What a later analysis showed was that several of the most significant clusters appeared linked to common viral pathogens.

V shed 5 bases, J shed 5 bases, and the junction held 12 bases outside the gene matches. The CDR3 consists of 19 residues. In germline, CDR1 is LNHDA, CDR2 SQIVND (reference sequence). PCR was performed using 60 Vbeta and 13 Jbeta primers. This table comes from immunoSEQ multiplex PCR, and its TCRdb copy is limited to in-frame clones, with some not included. The sample has about 190,000 clones, around 82% seen once. The origin of this receptor is a man between 35 and 55 years old in good health and CMV-seropositive. Sequenced sample: PBMCs. The chain recombines TRBV19 with TRBJ2-1, with 16 bases that match TRBD2. Written as DNA, the CDR3 is TGTGCCAGTAGTGCTACGGGACTAGCGGGAGGGCAAAGCCACAATGAGCAGTTCTTC. Translated, it gives CASSATGLAGGQSHNEQFF.